A selection of T cell receptor beta chains follows, all from one sample in a study of blood T cells in healthy people across ages. Using its own MiXCR run on the 5' RACE reads, TCRdb lists one record per CDR3 protein. Among more than 450,000 distinct CDR3 sequences, about a quarter were seen once, and the ten largest hold 3% to 4.5%. The same specimen was also included in a second study, on T cells of mothers and their children.

The sample consisted of blood. The receptors come from a boy between 2 and 15 years old in good health. The CDR3 runs from the conserved cysteine through the conserved F or W. A D gene is named only where the DNA matches it firmly. Clone size, where shown, is once, few, many, or a class for clones that have expanded.

V: TRBV20-1
D: .
J: TRBJ1-5
size: .
DNA: TGCAGTGTAAGTCGGAGCAATCAGCCCCAGCATTTT
CDR3: CSVSRSNQPQHF

V: TRBV25-1
D: .
J: TRBJ2-1
size: few
DNA: TGTGCCCGGGCCTGCTCCTACAATGAGCAGTTCTTC
CDR3: CARACSYNEQFF

V: TRBV6-5
D: .
J: TRBJ1-1
size: few
DNA: TGTGCCAGCACCCGGCAGGGTGGGACTGAAGCTTTCTTT
CDR3: CASTRQGGTEAFF

V: TRBV5-6
D: TRBD1
J: TRBJ2-6
size: .
DNA: TGTGCCAGCAGCTTGGTGGACAGGGTAATTTCTGGGGCCAACGTCCTGACTTTC
CDR3: CASSLVDRVISGANVLTF

V: TRBV4-1
D: TRBD2
J: TRBJ2-1
size: few
DNA: TGCGCCAGCAGCCAAGAGGTAGCGGGGGGACCCTACAATGAGCAGTTCTTC
CDR3: CASSQEVAGGPYNEQFF

V: TRBV28
D: .
J: TRBJ2-5
size: .
DNA: TGTGCCAGCAGATCCCCCAAGGGGGTCCAAGAGACCCAGTACTTC
CDR3: CASRSPKGVQETQYF

V: TRBV9
D: .
J: TRBJ2-1
size: .
DNA: TGTGCCAGCAGCGTAGGACAGTCCCTGGGTGAGCAGTTCTTC
CDR3: CASSVGQSLGEQFF

V: TRBV7-9
D: .
J: TRBJ1-2
size: .
DNA: TGTGCCAGCAGCTTGGGAACCTATGGCTACACCTTC
CDR3: CASSLGTYGYTF

V: TRBV5-6
D: TRBD1
J: TRBJ2-5
size: .
DNA: TGTGCCAGCAGCCCCGGGACAGGGGACCTGAGGCAAGAGACCCAGTACTTC
CDR3: CASSPGTGDLRQETQYF

V: TRBV20-1
D: .
J: TRBJ2-3
size: .
DNA: TGCAGTGCTAGAGTACACCCGACAGGAGCAGATACGCAGTATTTT
CDR3: CSARVHPTGADTQYF

V: TRBV11-2
D: .
J: TRBJ2-6
size: .
DNA: TGTGCCAGCAGCTTAGTAGACTCTGGGGCCAACGTCCCGACTTTC
CDR3: CASSLVDSGANVPTF

V: TRBV28
D: TRBD2
J: TRBJ2-5
size: few
DNA: TGTGCCAGCAGTAAACTAGCGGCCCAAGAGACCCAGTACTTC
CDR3: CASSKLAAQETQYF

V: TRBV3-1
D: .
J: TRBJ2-1
size: few
DNA: TGTGCCAGCAGCCAAGCGAAGTTCCCCTACAATGAGCAGTTCTTC
CDR3: CASSQAKFPYNEQFF

V: TRBV7-3
D: .
J: TRBJ2-7
size: few
DNA: TGTGCCAGCAGCGAGGGAGGACAGGACGAGCAGTACTTC
CDR3: CASSEGGQDEQYF

V: TRBV9
D: .
J: TRBJ1-3
size: .
DNA: TGTGCCAGCAGCGTGGCCTTGGAACAGGGCTCATCTGGAAACACCATATATTTT
CDR3: CASSVALEQGSSGNTIYF

V: TRBV14
D: TRBD1
J: TRBJ2-1
size: .
DNA: TGTGCCAGCAGCCCCATGACAGGGGGCTCCTACAATGAGCAGTTCTTC
CDR3: CASSPMTGGSYNEQFF

V: TRBV7-8
D: TRBD1
J: TRBJ2-5
size: few
DNA: TGTGCCAGCAGCTTAGGGACAGGGTGGGAGACCCTGTACTTC
CDR3: CASSLGTGWETLYF

V: TRBV7-9
D: .
J: TRBJ2-3
size: few
DNA: TGTGCCAGCCTTAGTTCACGCGGCACAGATACGCAGTATTTT
CDR3: CASLSSRGTDTQYF

V: TRBV27
D: TRBD2
J: TRBJ2-1
size: few
DNA: TGTGCCAGCAGTTTATCAGCGGGAGCAAGGAACAATGAGCAGTTCTTC
CDR3: CASSLSAGARNNEQFF

V: TRBV6-6
D: .
J: TRBJ2-2
size: few
DNA: TGTGCCAGCAGCCCGGACGCCACCGGGGAGCTGTTTTTT
CDR3: CASSPDATGELFF

V: TRBV18
D: .
J: TRBJ1-1
size: .
DNA: TGTGCCAGCTCACCACAGGGGGGAAATGAAGCTTTCTTT
CDR3: CASSPQGGNEAFF

V: TRBV7-9
D: TRBD1
J: TRBJ1-1
size: .
DNA: TGTGCCACTAGGGACAGTCTGAACACTGAAGCTTTCTTT
CDR3: CATRDSLNTEAFF

V: TRBV12-3/TRBV12-4
D: TRBD2
J: TRBJ2-1
size: few
DNA: TGTGCCAGCAGCGAATCTAGCGGGAGAGAAGGTGAGCAGTTCTTC
CDR3: CASSESSGREGEQFF

V: TRBV11-1
D: .
J: TRBJ2-7
size: .
DNA: TGTGCCAGCAGCTTAGACTTCAGGAGCTCCTACGAGCAGTACTTC
CDR3: CASSLDFRSSYEQYF

V: TRBV7-9
D: .
J: TRBJ2-7
size: few
DNA: TGTGCCAGCAGCTTAGGGGTACGGTTTGTGGACGAGCAGTACTTC
CDR3: CASSLGVRFVDEQYF

V: TRBV25-1
D: TRBD1
J: TRBJ2-2
size: few
DNA: TGTGCCAGCTCGAACGACAGGGGAACGAACACCGGGGAGCTGTTTTTT
CDR3: CASSNDRGTNTGELFF

V: TRBV3-1
D: .
J: TRBJ2-2
size: many
DNA: TGTGCCAGCAGCCAAGAGCCCGGGGAGCTGTTTTTT
CDR3: CASSQEPGELFF

V: TRBV5-1
D: .
J: TRBJ2-1
size: many
DNA: TGCGCCAGCAGCCCCATAGGGTATGAGCAGTTCTTC
CDR3: CASSPIGYEQFF

V: TRBV18
D: TRBD2
J: TRBJ2-1
size: few
DNA: TGTGCCAGCTCACCACGGGAGGGTGGTGAGCAGTTCTTC
CDR3: CASSPREGGEQFF

V: TRBV12-3/TRBV12-4
D: TRBD1
J: TRBJ1-6
size: .
DNA: TGTGCCAGCACTGGACCAGGGGGCTTCTATAATTCACCCCTCCACTTT
CDR3: CASTGPGGFYNSPLHF

V: TRBV5-1
D: .
J: TRBJ2-3
size: .
DNA: TGCGCCAGCAGCTTGAAGGGACCGTTTTGGGTAGATACGCAGTATTTT
CDR3: CASSLKGPFWVDTQYF

V: TRBV29-1
D: .
J: TRBJ2-5
size: .
DNA: TGCAGCGTTGAGGCGGATCAAGAGACCCAGTACTTC
CDR3: CSVEADQETQYF

V: TRBV9
D: .
J: TRBJ2-4
size: .
DNA: TGTGCCAGCAGCCCAGGGGACTTGATAAACATTCAGTACTTC
CDR3: CASSPGDLINIQYF

V: TRBV7-8
D: .
J: TRBJ2-4
size: .
DNA: TGTGCCAGCAGCTTAGAGGTACGGGGGTCTGGCAAAAACATTCAGTACTTC
CDR3: CASSLEVRGSGKNIQYF

V: TRBV9
D: .
J: TRBJ2-1
size: .
DNA: TGTGCCAGCAGCGTAGCCGGGCGCTCATCCTACAATGAGCAGTTCTTC
CDR3: CASSVAGRSSYNEQFF